Below, 19 T cell receptor beta chains from the same sample are listed, as sequenced in a study of Graves' ophthalmopathy and Graves' hyperthyroidism. Using RNA transcripts, the TCR beta CDR3 regions were amplified. Investigators did first-round RT-PCR with HTBI primers, then second-round multiplex PCR. A single record per CDR3 protein comes from TCRdb applying MiXCR to the multiplex PCR reads. The table shows hundreds of thousands of distinct CDR3 sequences, with approximately 15% occurring only once. What was sequenced was peripheral blood. Source of these receptors: a woman aged 18-35 years with stable Graves' hyperthyroidism.

This clonotype was found many times. V gene TRBV20-1 combines with J gene TRBJ1-1; D not certain. Germline-derived CDR1 and CDR2 are DFQATT and SNEGSKA (reference sequence). The CDR3 totals 11 residues. The CDR3 DNA reads TGCAGCGCCTCCTTGAACACTGAAGCTTTCTTT. Its translation is CSASLNTEAFF.

This clonotype was recorded at least ten times. This rearrangement joins TRBV12-3 or TRBV12-4 to TRBJ1-1; D perhaps matches TRBD1 (6 bases). The length of the CDR3 is 12 residues. Between the trimmed V and J ends, which lost 6 bases and 6 bases, there was a span of 11 bases. CDR3 coding DNA: TGTGCCAGCAGCTCCGACAGGCCTGAAGCTTTCTTT. This sequence encodes CASSSDRPEAFF.

This clonotype was seen at least ten times. The J gene is TRBJ1-1, the V gene TRBV5-1; D unclear. Germline V gene sequence: CDR1 SGHRS, CDR2 YFSETQ. The CDR3 contains 18 residues. Between the trimmed V and J ends, which lost 0 bases and 0 bases, there was a span of 18 bases. CDR3 DNA sequence: TGCGCCAGCAGCTTGGCCTCGCGAGGACCTATAATGAACACTGAAGCTTTCTTT. Protein sequence: CASSLASRGPIMNTEAFF.

This clonotype was seen many times. V is TRBV6-1 and J is TRBJ1-5; tentatively, D is TRBD1 (6 bases). The CDR3 spans 15 residues. The germline V gene encodes CDR1 MNHNS and CDR2 SASEGT. Trimming stripped 7 bases from V and 3 bases from J, with 16 bases between. CDR3 residues: CASTSPTGHNQPQHF. The CDR3 coding sequence is TGTGCCAGCACTAGCCCGACAGGACACAATCAGCCCCAGCATTTT.

This clonotype was recorded at least ten times. The chain recombines TRBV12-3 or TRBV12-4 with TRBJ1-1; D gene unclear. Trimming took off 5 bases at V and 5 bases at J, with 15 bases between the two ends. The length of the CDR3 is 14 residues. The chain's CDR3 is CASSPPEGWTEAFF. The CDR3 DNA follows: TGTGCCAGCAGTCCTCCAGAAGGGTGGACTGAAGCTTTCTTT.

This clonotype has at least ten counts. The V call is TRBV27, the J call TRBJ1-1, with D hard to call. V gave up 6 bases and J gave up 5 bases, with 16 bases separating them. CDR1 is MNHEY, CDR2 SMNVEV, per germline (reference sequence). The CDR3 loop spans 14 amino acids. This chain's CDR3 is CASSPGRDWTEAFF. The DNA of the CDR3 is TGTGCCAGCAGCCCCGGCAGAGACTGGACTGAAGCTTTCTTT.

This clonotype was observed at least ten times. The CDR3 reads CASGGDGYEQYF. The CDR3 DNA follows: TGTGCCAGCGGGGGGGACGGCTACGAGCAGTACTTC. V gene TRBV9 combines with J gene TRBJ2-7, with TRBD2 identical over 7 bases. CDR3 length equals 12 residues. CDR1 and CDR2 from the germline V gene are SGDLS and YYNGEE. V lost 7 bases and J lost 3; bases outside the gene matches: 4.

This clonotype was counted only a few times. CDR3 DNA: TGTGCCAGCAGCAATTTTTGGACAGGGCGGCTGAACACTGAAGCTTTCTTT. Its protein is CASSNFWTGRLNTEAFF. The chain employs TRBV11-1 and TRBJ1-1; TRBD1 agrees at 8 bases. Trimming cost V 5 bases and J 0 bases; bases outside gene matches: 11. The CDR3 loop spans 17 amino acids. Germline values: CDR1 SGHAT, CDR2 FQDESV (reference sequence).

This clonotype appeared many times. This sequence joins TRBV10-3 and TRBJ2-7; the D is unclear. This CDR3 is built from 12 residues. In germline, CDR1 is ENHRY, CDR2 SYGVKD. Trimming removed 3 bases at V and 5 bases at J, with 8 bases between. The CDR3 DNA follows: TGTGCCATCAGTGAAGTCACCCACGAGCAGTACTTC. Encoded protein: CAISEVTHEQYF.

This clonotype was found many times. The V and J genes are TRBV6-5 and TRBJ1-1; D is undetermined. V lost 0 bases to trimming and J lost 2 bases, with 10 bases between them. Germline V gene data show CDR1 as MNHEY and CDR2 as SVGAGI. The CDR3 has 15 residues. Written as DNA, the CDR3 is TGTGCCAGCAGTTACTCTACCCACGGAAACACTGAAGCTTTCTTT. Its translation is CASSYSTHGNTEAFF.

This clonotype was detected many times. This chain links TRBV15 with TRBJ2-2, with TRBD2 matching over 12 bases. The junction had 8 bases not matched to a gene; V was cut back by 5 bases and J by 7 bases. Germline V CDR1 and CDR2: LNHNV, YYDKDF (reference sequence). This CDR3 comprises 16 residues. DNA of the CDR3: TGTGCCACCAGCCACCGACTAGCGGGGGTGGGCGGGGAGCTGTTTTTT. This codes for CATSHRLAGVGGELFF.

The sample holds many counts of this clonotype. The V gene is TRBV9, the J gene TRBJ1-2; D uncertain. CDR1 is SGDLS, CDR2 YYNGEE, per germline. The CDR3 runs to 16 residues. V lost 0 bases and J 2 bases, leaving 14 bases between the germline ends. Here the CDR3 reads CASSVEPGRLNYGYTF. The CDR3 DNA sequence: TGTGCCAGCAGCGTAGAGCCAGGACGTCTGAACTATGGCTACACCTTC. The full variable domain, its missing parts supplied by reference TRBV9 and TRBJ1-2, is DSGVTQTPKHLITATGQRVTLRCSPRSGDLSVYWYQQSLDQGLQFLIQYYNGEERAKGNILERFSAQQFPDLHSELNLSSLELGDSALYFCASSVEPGRLNYGYTFGSGTRLTVV.

This clonotype showed up many times. The chain employs TRBV5-1 and TRBJ1-1; 7 nucleotides agree with TRBD1. In germline, CDR1 is SGHRS, CDR2 YFSETQ. This CDR3 comprises 19 residues. Trimming took 4 bases from V and 1 from J; bases not matched to a gene: 19. CDR3 DNA: TGCGCCAGCAGCCTTAATGACAGGGCATCTTGGATTTCGAACACTGAAGCTTTCTTT. Translation gives CASSLNDRASWISNTEAFF.

This clonotype occurred many times. The chain carries TRBV12-3 or TRBV12-4 and TRBJ1-3, with no clear D. The V and J ends lost 7 bases and 10 bases respectively, with 17 bases between them. This CDR3 is built from 13 residues. The CDR3 sequence: CASIPGGRSTIYF. The CDR3, as DNA: TGTGCCAGCATCCCTGGTGGCCGTAGTACCATATATTTT.

This clonotype was observed at least ten times. The V call is TRBV24-1, the J call TRBJ2-5, with unresolved D. In germline, CDR1 is KGHDR, CDR2 SFDVKD. This CDR3 has 13 amino acids. V shed 5 bases and J shed 5 bases, with 11 bases lying between them. CDR3 sequence: CATSATFGETQYF. The CDR3 DNA reads as TGTGCCACCAGTGCGACGTTCGGGGAGACCCAGTACTTC.

The chain employs TRBV12-3 or TRBV12-4 and TRBJ2-7; no clear D gene. The CDR3 totals 12 residues. V gave up 2 bases and J gave up 4 bases, with 6 bases separating them. The CDR3 here is CASSLSWYEQYF. The CDR3 region has the DNA TGTGCCAGCAGTTTAAGTTGGTACGAGCAGTACTTC.

This clonotype was detected a few times. This CDR3 reads CSVEDPTNTEAFF. The CDR3 nucleotides are TGCAGCGTTGAAGACCCAACGAACACTGAAGCTTTCTTT. The chain links TRBV29-1 to TRBJ1-1; D uncertain. The CDR3 is 13 residues long. The V end lost 0 bases, the J end lost 1 base, and 6 bases lay between the germline ends. Looked up from germline, CDR1 is SQVTM and CDR2 is ANQGSEA.

The chain couples TRBV11-1 to TRBJ1-1; 8 bases match TRBD1. This CDR3 region has 18 residues. Germline CDR1 SGHAT, CDR2 FQDESV (reference sequence). With V trimmed by 5 bases and J by 3 bases, 17 bases remained unmatched. CDR3 DNA: TGTGCCAGCAGCCATTGGACAGGGTTTAGTATCGAGTACACTGAAGCTTTCTTT. It is translated as CASSHWTGFSIEYTEAFF.

The CDR3 loop reads CASKELGGLKTQYF. The CDR3 DNA is TGTGCCAGCAAGGAACTCGGGGGGCTAAAGACCCAGTACTTC. The chain uses TRBV27 and TRBJ2-5, with a tentative D call TRBD2 (7 bases). From germline, CDR1 is MNHEY and CDR2 SMNVEV (reference sequence). V was pared by 7 bases and J by 6 bases, with 18 bases between. The CDR3 sequence is 14 residues long.